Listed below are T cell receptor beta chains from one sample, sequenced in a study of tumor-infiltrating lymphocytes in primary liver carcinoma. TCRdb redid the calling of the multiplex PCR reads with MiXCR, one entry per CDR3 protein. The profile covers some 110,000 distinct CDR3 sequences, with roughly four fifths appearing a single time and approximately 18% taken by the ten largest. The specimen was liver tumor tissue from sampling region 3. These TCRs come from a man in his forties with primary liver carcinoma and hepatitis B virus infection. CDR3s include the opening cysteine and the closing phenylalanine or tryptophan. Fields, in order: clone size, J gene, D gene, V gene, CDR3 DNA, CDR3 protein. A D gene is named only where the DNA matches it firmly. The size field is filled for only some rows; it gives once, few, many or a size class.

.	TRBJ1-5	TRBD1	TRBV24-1	TGTGCCAGCCGGGACAGGGTCACATATAACAATCAGCCCCAGCATTTT	CASRDRVTYNNQPQHF
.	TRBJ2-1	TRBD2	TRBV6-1	TGTGCCCGCTGGCCCGGGAGGGCCGCCAATGAGCAGTTCTTC	CARWPGRAANEQFF
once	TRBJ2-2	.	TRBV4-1	TGCGTCAGCAGCCAAGACCCTAAACGGGGGGCGATCGGGGGGCTGTTTTTT	CVSSQDPKRGAIGGLFF
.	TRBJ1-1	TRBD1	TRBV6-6	TGTGCCAGCAGGAAACAGGGGGCCGCAGACACTGAAGCCCTCTTT	CASRKQGAADTEALF
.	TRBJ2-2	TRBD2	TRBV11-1	TGTGCCAGCAACGACCCTAGCGGAGCGAACACCGGGAAGCTCTTTTTT	CASNDPSGANTGKLFF
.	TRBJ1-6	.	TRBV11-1	TGTGCCAGCAGCCAAAGACTGGTTTCACCCCTCCACTTT	CASSQRLVSPLHF
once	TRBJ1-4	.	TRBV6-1	TGTGCCAGCAGTGAAGCGGGTATTACAACTAATGAAAAACTGGTTTTT	CASSEAGITTNEKLVF
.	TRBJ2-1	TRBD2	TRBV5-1	TGCGCCAGCGGCTCCTCGCTAACGGGAGGAGGCAATGAGCAGTTCTTC	CASGSSLTGGGNEQFF
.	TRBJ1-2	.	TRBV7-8	TGTGCCAGCAATCCCCGGTCCGGGACATCCTATGGCTACACCTTC	CASNPRSGTSYGYTF
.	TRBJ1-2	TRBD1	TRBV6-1	TGTGCCAGCATAGTTTCCGGGACAGGGTCTGACAGGTACACCTTC	CASIVSGTGSDRYTF
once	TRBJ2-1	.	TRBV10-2	TGCGCCAGCACCCTGAGCACAAATAAGCAGTTCTTC	CASTLSTNKQFF
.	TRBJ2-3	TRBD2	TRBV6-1	TGTGCCAGCATGGATCTAGCGGGAGTAAACACAGATACGCAGTATTTT	CASMDLAGVNTDTQYF
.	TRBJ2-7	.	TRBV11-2	TGTGCCAGCAGCTCTAACTGGAACTCATTCGAGCACTACTTC	CASSSNWNSFEHYF
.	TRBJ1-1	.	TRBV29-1	TGCAGCGCCGGTTCAGGGTGTGGGATGAACATTGAAGCTTTCTTT	CSAGSGCGMNIEAFF
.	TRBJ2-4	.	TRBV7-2	TGTGCCAGCAGCTTAGATGGGGGGGGCGGGAAGTACATTCAGTACTTC	CASSLDGGGGKYIQYF
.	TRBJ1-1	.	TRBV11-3	TGTGCCAGCAATGTAGGTTTCGGCAGTGAAGCTTTCTTT	CASNVGFGSEAFF
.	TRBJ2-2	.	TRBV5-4	TGTGCCAGCAGCCGAAAGACTGCCCACACCGGGGAGCTGTTTTTT	CASSRKTAHTGELFF
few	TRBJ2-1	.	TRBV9	TGTGCCAGCAGTCCAGGGACCCTAGGGCACAATGAGCAGTTCTTC	CASSPGTLGHNEQFF
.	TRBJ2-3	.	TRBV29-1	TGTAGCGTTGAGGGACATGGGAGTTCAGATACGCAGTATTTT	CSVEGHGSSDTQYF
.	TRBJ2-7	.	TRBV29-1	TGCAGCGTTGCGAGTAGATGGGGGATGTCCTACGAGCAGTACTTC	CSVASRWGMSYEQYF
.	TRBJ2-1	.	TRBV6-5	TGTACCAGAAGTTCCGGCCCTTGCAATGAGCAGTTCTTC	CTRSSGPCNEQFF
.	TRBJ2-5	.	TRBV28	TGTGCCAGCAGTTCGAGCATAAAAGTAGGAGCGACCCAGTACTTC	CASSSSIKVGATQYF
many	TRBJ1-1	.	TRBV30	TGTGCCTGGAGTAAGGGGCACGGGACTGAAGCTTTCTTT	CAWSKGHGTEAFF
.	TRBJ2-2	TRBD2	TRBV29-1	TGCAGGGTGCCTGAGGGGAGCGGGGAACTGTTTTTT	CRVPEGSGELFF
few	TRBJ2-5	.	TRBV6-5	TGTGCCAGCAGTTACTCGAATCCTGGGGAGACCCAGCATTTC	CASSYSNPGETQHF
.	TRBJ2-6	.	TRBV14	TGTGCCAGCAGCCAAGGCGCTGCTGGGGCCAAGGTCCTGGCTTTC	CASSQGAAGAKVLAF